Sequencing of this T cell receptor beta chain was carried out in a study of T cell repertoires in cytomegalovirus infection. Study summary: CMV epitopes in the study were HLA-C-restricted (recently identified) and HLA-B-restricted (well studied). CMV infection and matching HLA type were both indicated by public TCR beta signatures. The study's findings and limits: Totalled public TCR beta family frequency picked out people who carried CMV plus the relevant HLA. HLA-C-restricted, CMV-specific TCR beta clonotypes were dominant ex vivo.

From the reads, TCRdb called clonotypes with MiXCR, one entry per CDR3 protein. The sample lists 300,000 or so distinct CDR3 sequences; 25% were seen once. Deletions cut 3 bases from V and 2 bases from J, with 12 bases between. Germline V lookup: CDR1 MNHNS, CDR2 SASEGT. CDR3 length: 15 residues. As to this clonotype: As yet, its antigen is unknown.

Sample: cultured PBMCs, taken from culture after CMV antigen stimulation. This TCR derives from a human donor in good health (CMV status not recorded). Some clones in this sample may be carry-over from other donors' samples. V usage is TRBV6-1 and J usage is TRBJ2-3, with D perhaps given as TRBD1 or TRBD2 (6 bases each). CDR3: CASSDSWGATDTQYF. CDR3 sequence (DNA): TGTGCCAGCAGTGATTCATGGGGGGCCACAGATACGCAGTATTTT.